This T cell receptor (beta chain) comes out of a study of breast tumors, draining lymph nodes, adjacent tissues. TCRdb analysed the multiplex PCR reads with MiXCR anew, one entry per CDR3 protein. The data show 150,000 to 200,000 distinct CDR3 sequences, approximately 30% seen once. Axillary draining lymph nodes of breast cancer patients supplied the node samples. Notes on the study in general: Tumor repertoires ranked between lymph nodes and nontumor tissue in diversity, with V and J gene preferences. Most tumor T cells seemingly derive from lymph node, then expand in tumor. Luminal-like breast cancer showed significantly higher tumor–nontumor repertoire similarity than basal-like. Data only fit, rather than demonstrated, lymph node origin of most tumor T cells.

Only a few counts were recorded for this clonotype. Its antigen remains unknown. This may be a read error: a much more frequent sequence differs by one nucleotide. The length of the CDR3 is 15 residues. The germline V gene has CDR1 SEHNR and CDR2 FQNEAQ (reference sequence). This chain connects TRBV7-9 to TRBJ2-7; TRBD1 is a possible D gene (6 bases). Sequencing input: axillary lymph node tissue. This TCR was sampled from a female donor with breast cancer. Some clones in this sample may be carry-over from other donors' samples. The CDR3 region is CASSLARAGVGEQHF. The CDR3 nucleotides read TGTGCCAGCAGCTTAGCACGAGCAGGGGTGGGGGAGCAGCACTTC.